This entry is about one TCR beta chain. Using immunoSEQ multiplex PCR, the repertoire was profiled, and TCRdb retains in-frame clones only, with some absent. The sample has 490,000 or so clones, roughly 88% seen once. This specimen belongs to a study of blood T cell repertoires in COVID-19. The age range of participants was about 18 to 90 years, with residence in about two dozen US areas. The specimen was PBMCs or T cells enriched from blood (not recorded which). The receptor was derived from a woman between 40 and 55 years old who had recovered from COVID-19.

Here the CDR3 reads CASSLEVAGAYEQYF. As DNA, the CDR3 is TGTGCCAGCAGCTTGGAAGTGGCAGGGGCCTACGAGCAGTACTTC. The chain joins TRBV5-5 to TRBJ2-7; possible D gene TRBD1, 6 bases. From germline, CDR1 is SGHKS and CDR2 YYEKEE (reference sequence). The CDR3 consists of 15 residues. V was trimmed by 0 bases and J by 2 bases, leaving 12 bases between them. The variable domain in full, completed from reference TRBV5-5 and TRBJ2-7, reads DAGVTQSPTHLIKTRGQQVTLRCSPISGHKSVSWYQQVLGQGPQFIFQYYEKEERGRGNFPDRFSARQFPNYSSELNVNALLLGDSALYLCASSLEVAGAYEQYFGPGTRLTVT.